This TCR beta chain appears in the sequencing data of a study of T cells in Graves' hyperthyroidism and ophthalmopathy. PBMCs were collected from a roughly 10 ml volume of fresh peripheral blood. TCR beta CDR3 regions were amplified from RNA. The HTBI primer set served for first-round RT-PCR of the TCR CDR3. One entry per CDR3 protein, called by TCRdb with MiXCR from the multiplex PCR reads. The table includes about 480,000 distinct CDR3 sequences, approximately 15% detected once. The CDR3 has 15 amino acids. Looked up from germline, CDR1 is LGHNA and CDR2 is YSLEER. V lost 4 bases, J lost 2 bases, and 15 bases lay in between.

The clonotype comes from a woman aged 18-35 years with Graves' hyperthyroidism. The sample comprised blood. V is TRBV4-3 and J is TRBJ2-7; TRBD1 or TRBD2 may be the D gene (5 bases each). For the CDR3, the DNA is TGCGCCAGCAGCCCGGGGACCTTTAGAACCTACGAGCAGTACTTC. Translating it yields CASSPGTFRTYEQYF.